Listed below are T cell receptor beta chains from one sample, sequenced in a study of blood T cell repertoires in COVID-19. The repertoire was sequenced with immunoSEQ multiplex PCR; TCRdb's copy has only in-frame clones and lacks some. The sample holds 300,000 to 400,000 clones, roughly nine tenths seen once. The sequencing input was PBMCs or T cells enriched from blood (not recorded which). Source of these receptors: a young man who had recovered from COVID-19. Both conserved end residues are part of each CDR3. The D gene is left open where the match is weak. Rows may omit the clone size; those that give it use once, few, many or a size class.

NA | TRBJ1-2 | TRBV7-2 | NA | CASSLVANYGYTF | TGTGCCAGCAGCTTAGTAGCTAACTATGGCTACACCTTC
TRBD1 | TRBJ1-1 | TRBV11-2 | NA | CASSSNGGTGDRNRAFF | TGTGCCAGCAGCTCGAACGGGGGGACAGGTGATAGAAACAGGGCTTTCTTT
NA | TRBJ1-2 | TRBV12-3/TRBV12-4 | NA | CASSLEGTGGYTF | TGTGCCAGCAGTTTAGAGGGGACTGGGGGCTACACCTTC
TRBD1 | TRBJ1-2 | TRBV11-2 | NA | CASSPSRTGQGAYGYTF | TGTGCCAGCAGCCCAAGCCGAACGGGACAGGGGGCGTATGGCTACACCTTC
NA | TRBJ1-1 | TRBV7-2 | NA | CASSLALATEAFF | TGTGCCAGCAGCTTAGCCCTGGCCACTGAAGCTTTCTTT
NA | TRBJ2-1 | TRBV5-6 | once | CASSLLPAGSYNEQFF | TGTGCCAGCAGCTTGTTACCGGCGGGCTCCTACAATGAGCAGTTCTTC
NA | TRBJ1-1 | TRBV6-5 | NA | CASRADLQGTAFF | TGTGCCAGCAGAGCGGACCTACAGGGTACAGCTTTCTTT
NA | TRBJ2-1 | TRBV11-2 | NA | CASSFERGGHNEQFF | TGTGCCAGCAGCTTTGAAAGGGGCGGCCACAATGAGCAGTTCTTC
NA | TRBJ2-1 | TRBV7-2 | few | CASSLGHYNEQFF | TGTGCCAGCAGCTTAGGACACTACAATGAGCAGTTCTTC
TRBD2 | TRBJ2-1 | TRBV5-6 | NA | CASSLEAGGVHEQFF | TGTGCCAGCAGCTTGGAAGCGGGGGGCGTCCATGAGCAGTTCTTC
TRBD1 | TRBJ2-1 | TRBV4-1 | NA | CASSPTGVEDEQFF | TGCGCCAGCAGCCCCACAGGGGTGGAGGATGAGCAGTTCTTC
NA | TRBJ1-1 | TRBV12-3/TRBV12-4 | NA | CASSLQGNTEAFF | TGTGCCAGCAGTTTGCAGGGGAACACTGAAGCTTTCTTT
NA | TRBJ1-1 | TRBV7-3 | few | CASSLLRRALNTEAFF | TGTGCCAGCAGCTTACTCCGCCGAGCTCTGAACACTGAAGCTTTCTTT
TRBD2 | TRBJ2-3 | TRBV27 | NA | CASTEDGLAGGIDTQYF | TGTGCCAGCACCGAAGACGGGCTAGCGGGGGGGATAGATACGCAGTATTTT
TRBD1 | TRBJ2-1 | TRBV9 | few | CASSVEGQGREQFF | TGTGCCAGCAGCGTAGAGGGACAGGGGAGAGAGCAGTTCTTC
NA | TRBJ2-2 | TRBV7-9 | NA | CASSLGPGANTGELFF | TGTGCCAGCAGCTTAGGGCCCGGAGCGAACACCGGGGAGCTGTTTTTT
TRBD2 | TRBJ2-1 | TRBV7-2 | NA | CASSQSGRAGNEQFF | TGTGCCAGCAGCCAAAGCGGGAGGGCCGGTAATGAGCAGTTCTTC
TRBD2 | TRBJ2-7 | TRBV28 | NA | CASIPLLAGDTEQYF | TGTGCCAGCATCCCTTTACTAGCGGGAGACACCGAGCAGTACTTC
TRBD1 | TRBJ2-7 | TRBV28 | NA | CASSFGTGSSYEQYF | TGTGCCAGCAGTTTCGGGACAGGGAGTTCCTACGAGCAGTACTTC
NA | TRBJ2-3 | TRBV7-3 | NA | CASSLFASAPSTDTQYF | TGTGCCAGCAGCTTATTCGCCAGCGCTCCTAGCACAGATACGCAGTATTTT
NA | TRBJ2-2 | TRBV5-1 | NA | CASSYDIANTGELFF | TGCGCCAGCAGCTACGACATAGCGAACACCGGGGAGCTGTTTTTT